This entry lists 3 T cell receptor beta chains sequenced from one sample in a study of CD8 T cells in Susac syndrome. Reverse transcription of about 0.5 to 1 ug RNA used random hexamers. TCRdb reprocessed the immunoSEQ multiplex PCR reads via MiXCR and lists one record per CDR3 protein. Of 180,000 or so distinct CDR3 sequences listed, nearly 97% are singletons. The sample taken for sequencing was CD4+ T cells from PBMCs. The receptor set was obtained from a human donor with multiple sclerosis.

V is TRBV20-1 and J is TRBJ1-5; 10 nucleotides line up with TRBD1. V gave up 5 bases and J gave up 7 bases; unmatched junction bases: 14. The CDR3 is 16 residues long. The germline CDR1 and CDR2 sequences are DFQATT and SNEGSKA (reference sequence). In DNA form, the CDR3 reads TGCAGTGCTCTTCGTCCCGGGACAGGGGACGGGCAGCCCCAGCATTTT. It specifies CSALRPGTGDGQPQHF.

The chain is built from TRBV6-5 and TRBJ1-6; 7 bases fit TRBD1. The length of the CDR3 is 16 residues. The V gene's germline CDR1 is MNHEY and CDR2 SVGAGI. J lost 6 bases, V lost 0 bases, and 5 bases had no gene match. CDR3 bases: TGTGCCAGCAGTTACTCCTCGACAGGGTTTAATTCACCCCTCCACTTT. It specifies CASSYSSTGFNSPLHF.

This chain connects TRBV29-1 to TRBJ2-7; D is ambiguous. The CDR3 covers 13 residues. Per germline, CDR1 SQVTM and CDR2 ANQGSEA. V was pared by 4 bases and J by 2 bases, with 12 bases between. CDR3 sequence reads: CSVVGRATYEQYF. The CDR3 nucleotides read TGCAGCGTTGTCGGTCGGGCAACCTACGAGCAGTACTTC.